Below are 2 T cell receptor beta chains sequenced from a single sample in a study of blood T cells in healthy people across ages. With a J-beta primer mix and a sample-barcoded 5' primer, a second PCR ran roughly 7 to 11 cycles. TCRdb recomputed calls from the 5' RACE reads with MiXCR, one row per CDR3 protein. The repertoire holds hundreds of thousands of distinct CDR3 sequences, with 45% to 65% as singletons. Sequencing input: blood. The receptors were sampled from a man in his fifties or sixties in good health.

V is TRBV11-2 and J is TRBJ2-1; D may be TRBD1 (5 bases). Trimming took off 5 bases at V and 1 base at J, with 18 bases between the two ends. The CDR3 consists of 17 residues. Germline V gives CDR1 SGHAT, CDR2 FQNNGV. The CDR3 here is CASSQRTKPESYNEQFF. CDR3 coding DNA: TGTGCCAGCAGCCAAAGGACAAAGCCCGAGTCCTACAATGAGCAGTTCTTC.

The rearrangement joins TRBV19 to TRBJ2-4; D unresolved. This CDR3 spans 14 amino acids. The germline CDR1 and CDR2 sequences are LNHDA and SQIVND (reference sequence). Trimming took 5 bases from V and 13 from J, leaving 21 bases between them. For the CDR3, the DNA is TGTGCCAGTAGTCGACAAGGATCCTCCTACGGGCAGTACTTC. This translates into CASSRQGSSYGQYF.